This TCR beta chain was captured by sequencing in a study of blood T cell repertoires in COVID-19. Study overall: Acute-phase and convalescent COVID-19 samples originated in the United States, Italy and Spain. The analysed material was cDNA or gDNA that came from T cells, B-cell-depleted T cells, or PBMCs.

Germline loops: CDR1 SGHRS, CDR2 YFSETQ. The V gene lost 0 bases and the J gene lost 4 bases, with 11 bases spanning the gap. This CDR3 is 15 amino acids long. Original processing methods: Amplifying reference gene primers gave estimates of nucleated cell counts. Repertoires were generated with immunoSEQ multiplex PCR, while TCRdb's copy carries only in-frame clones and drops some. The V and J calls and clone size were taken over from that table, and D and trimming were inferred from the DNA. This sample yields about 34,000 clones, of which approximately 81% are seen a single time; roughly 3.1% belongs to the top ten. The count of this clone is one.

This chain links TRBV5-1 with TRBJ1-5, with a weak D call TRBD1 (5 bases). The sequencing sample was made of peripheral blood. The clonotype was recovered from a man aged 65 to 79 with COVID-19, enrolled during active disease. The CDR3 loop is CASSLGGTGNQPQHF. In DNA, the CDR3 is TGCGCCAGCAGCTTGGGGGGGACTGGGAATCAGCCCCAGCATTTT.